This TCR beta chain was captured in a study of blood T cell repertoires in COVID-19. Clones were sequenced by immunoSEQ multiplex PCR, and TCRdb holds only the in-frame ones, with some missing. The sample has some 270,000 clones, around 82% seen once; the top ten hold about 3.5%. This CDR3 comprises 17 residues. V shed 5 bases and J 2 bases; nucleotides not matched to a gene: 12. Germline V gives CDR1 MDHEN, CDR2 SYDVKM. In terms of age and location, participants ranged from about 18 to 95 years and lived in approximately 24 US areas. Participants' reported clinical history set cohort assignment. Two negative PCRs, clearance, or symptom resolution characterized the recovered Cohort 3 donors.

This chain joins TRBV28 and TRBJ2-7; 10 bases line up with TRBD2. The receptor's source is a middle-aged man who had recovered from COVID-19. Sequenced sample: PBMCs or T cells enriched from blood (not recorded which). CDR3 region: CASSPWLAGAAAYEQYF. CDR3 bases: TGTGCCAGCAGTCCTTGGCTAGCGGGAGCCGCCGCCTACGAGCAGTACTTC.